These 26 T cell receptor beta chains share one sample of origin, sequenced in a study of blood T cells in healthy people across ages (dated by TCRdb to between 2014 and 2017). Libraries were prepared through 5' RACE. The sequencer was an Illumina HiSeq 2500. A second PCR of 7 to 11 cycles was performed with a sample-barcoded 5' primer and a J-beta primer mix. TCRdb reprocessing: public reads trimmed at Q25 with fastp, clones called with MiXCR, in-frame beta chains kept. Rows with a matching CDR3 protein are joined into one entry that keeps the most common DNA and genes. For this sample the table gives roughly 2 million distinct CDR3 sequences, of which 40% to 55% were detected only once. The biggest ten clones account for less than 2.5% of the sample. The sequencing sample was made of blood. Receptor source: a woman aged 40 to 49 in good health.

The chain recombines TRBV9 with TRBJ2-6; D unclear. The CDR3 covers 15 residues. Germline V gene sequence: CDR1 SGDLS, CDR2 YYNGEE. V was clipped by 0 bases and J by 0 bases, with 4 bases between them. CDR3 amino acids: CASSVAHSGANVLTF. CDR3 coding DNA: TGTGCCAGCAGCGTAGCCCACTCTGGGGCCAACGTCCTGACTTTC.

V is TRBV12-3 or TRBV12-4 and J is TRBJ2-7, with D hard to call. V was shortened by 0 bases and J by 5 bases, with 8 bases between the two germline ends. The CDR3 runs 13 residues. CDR3 bases: TGTGCCAGCAGTTTAGCCTTATCCGACGAGCAGTACTTC. It encodes CASSLALSDEQYF.

The genes are TRBV27 and TRBJ2-2; D is uncertain. There are 12 residues in the CDR3. Germline V CDR1 and CDR2: MNHEY, SMNVEV (reference sequence). The germline V and J ends were trimmed by 5 bases and 6 bases, with 7 bases remaining between them. This CDR3 is CASSPLAGELFF. DNA of the CDR3: TGTGCCAGCAGTCCCTTGGCCGGGGAGCTGTTTTTT.

This clonotype has more than one count but fewer than ten. This sequence joins TRBV7-2 and TRBJ1-5; perhaps TRBD1 as D (6 bases). Germline V gene data show CDR1 as SGHTA and CDR2 as FQGNSA. The ends were cut back, 2 bases at V and 3 bases at J, with 11 bases in the middle. The CDR3 runs 15 residues. CDR3 amino acids: CASSLIGGSNQPQHF. DNA for the CDR3: TGTGCCAGCAGCTTAATAGGGGGGTCCAATCAGCCCCAGCATTTT.

This clonotype appeared a few times. This chain joins TRBV12-3 or TRBV12-4 and TRBJ2-7, with TRBD1 identical over 7 bases. The CDR3 totals 14 residues. V shed 5 bases and J 3 bases; nucleotides not matched to a gene: 7. The CDR3 nucleotides read TGTGCCAGCAGTCCGACAGGGCCCCTCTACGAGCAGTACTTC. Translation: CASSPTGPLYEQYF.

In the case of this clonotype: One base away lies a much larger clone, so this may be a sequencing read error. V is TRBV4-2 and J is TRBJ2-4, with D unclear. Germline CDR1 LGHNA, CDR2 YNFKEQ. There are 16 residues in the CDR3. The ends were cut back, 0 bases at V and 0 bases at J, with 9 bases in the middle. CDR3 DNA: TGTGCCAGCAGCCAAGATTCCGAGACAGCCAAAAACATTCAGTACTTC. It specifies CASSQDSETAKNIQYF.

This CDR3 reads CSATHLIRGPQHF. The DNA of the CDR3 is TGCAGTGCAACGCATCTAATAAGGGGACCCCAGCATTTT. The rearrangement uses TRBV20-1 and TRBJ1-5; D possibly corresponds to TRBD1 (5 bases). The germline gives CDR1 DFQATT, CDR2 SNEGSKA (reference sequence). V lost 6 bases to trimming and J lost 10 bases, with 19 bases between them. The CDR3 is 13 residues long.

The chain has TRBV7-8 and TRBJ2-7, with unresolved D. The CDR3 totals 13 residues. CDR1 is SGHVS, CDR2 FQNEAQ, per germline. Trimming cost V 1 base and J 7 bases, with 11 bases left between them. As DNA, the CDR3 is TGTGCCAGCAGCTTAGTCGCAAACAATGAGCAGTACTTC. Its protein is CASSLVANNEQYF.

The V call is TRBV9, the J call TRBJ2-1, with TRBD2 matching over 13 bases. The CDR3 covers 17 residues. CDR1 is SGDLS, CDR2 YYNGEE, per germline. The V segment lost 3 bases and the J segment 4 bases; nucleotides outside the gene matches: 7. The CDR3 nucleotides are TGTGCCAGCAGCGCCCTACCGGGACTAGCGGGGTACAATGAGCAGTTCTTC. As protein: CASSALPGLAGYNEQFF. Based on the CDR3 plus reference TRBV9 and TRBJ2-1, the full variable domain is DSGVTQTPKHLITATGQRVTLRCSPRSGDLSVYWYQQSLDQGLQFLIQYYNGEERAKGNILERFSAQQFPDLHSELNLSSLELGDSALYFCASSALPGLAGYNEQFFGPGTRLTVL.

This clonotype showed up many times. The genes are TRBV5-6 and TRBJ2-3; maybe TRBD2 (6 bases). This CDR3 contains 14 residues. Germline V lookup: CDR1 SGHDT, CDR2 YYEEEE. Trimming pared 4 bases from V and 0 bases from J, leaving 9 bases between. CDR3 sequence reads: CASSAGTSTDTQYF. The CDR3 DNA reads as TGTGCCAGCAGCGCCGGGACTAGCACAGATACGCAGTATTTT.

This clonotype appeared a few times. The genes are TRBV5-6 and TRBJ2-4; 10 bases are shared with TRBD2. This CDR3 is built from 17 residues. V dropped 2 bases and J dropped 9; count of bases not matched to a gene: 14. Germline values: CDR1 SGHDT, CDR2 YYEEEE. The CDR3 DNA reads as TGTGCCAGCAGCTTTATGACTAGCGGGCGGTTCGAGGGCATTCAGTACTTC. Its translation: CASSFMTSGRFEGIQYF.

The J gene is TRBJ2-1, the V gene TRBV15, with 7 positions matching TRBD1. Germline CDR1 LNHNV, CDR2 YYDKDF (reference sequence). The CDR3 consists of 15 residues. V was clipped by 3 bases and J by 6 bases; unmatched bases: 8. Here the CDR3 reads CATSSLDRTVNEQFF. CDR3 DNA sequence: TGTGCCACCAGCAGCCTGGACAGGACGGTCAATGAGCAGTTCTTC. The variable domain in full, completed from reference TRBV15 and TRBJ2-1, reads DAMVIQNPRYQVTQFGKPVTLSCSQTLNHNVMYWYQQKSSQAPKLLFHYYDKDFNNEADTPDNFQSRRPNTSFCFLDIRSPGLGDTAMYLCATSSLDRTVNEQFFGPGTRLTVL.

This clonotype was counted a few times. The chain is built from TRBV5-1 and TRBJ2-3; D perhaps matches TRBD1 (6 bases). V lost 5 bases to trimming and J lost 3 bases, with 19 bases between them. The germline CDR1 and CDR2 sequences are SGHRS and YFSETQ. This CDR3 comprises 16 residues. The CDR3 region has the DNA TGCGCCAGCAGTTCGGAACGGGACATACGGACAGATACGCAGTATTTT. It translates to CASSSERDIRTDTQYF.

The sample holds a few counts of this clonotype. This chain joins TRBV6-1 and TRBJ2-5; a weak D match, TRBD1 (6 bases). The closer fit of TRBJ2-7 to the DNA end suggests the J call may be wrong. CDR3 length: 15 amino acids. In germline, CDR1 is MNHNS, CDR2 SASEGT. The CDR3 DNA reads TGTGCCAGCAGTGATCGACAGGACAAATACTACGAGCAGTACTTC. Protein sequence: CASSDRQDKYYEQYF.

The chain uses TRBV20-1 and TRBJ2-1; D not certain. This CDR3 is built from 11 residues. CDR1 is DFQATT and CDR2 is SNEGSKA in the germline V gene (reference sequence). The V end lost 3 bases, the J end lost 15 bases, and 15 bases lay between the germline ends. The CDR3 protein is CSASDGPGGFF. In DNA form, the CDR3 reads TGCAGTGCTAGTGACGGGCCGGGCGGGTTCTTC.

This chain uses TRBV20-1 with TRBJ2-5, with TRBD2 matching 12 bases. The J call is doubtful: the DNA matches TRBJ2-7 better. CDR1 and CDR2 (germline): DFQATT, SNEGSKA (reference sequence). The CDR3 contains 15 residues. Written as DNA, the CDR3 is TGCAGTGCTCCCCCAGCTAGCGGGGGGGCCCACGAGCAGTACTTC. This translates into CSAPPASGGAHEQYF.

This clonotype was observed a handful of times. The CDR3 loop is CASSFASYTDTQYF. The CDR3 nucleotides are TGCGCCAGCAGCTTTGCCTCCTACACAGATACGCAGTATTTT. This sequence joins TRBV5-1 and TRBJ2-3; D not certain. Germline-derived CDR1 and CDR2 are SGHRS and YFSETQ. Trimming pared 2 bases from V and 2 bases from J, leaving 9 bases between. CDR3 length: 14 residues.

This clonotype was seen only a few times. The V gene is TRBV12-3 or TRBV12-4, the J gene TRBJ1-6; possibly TRBD1 for D (6 bases). The CDR3 totals 14 residues. The ends were cut back, 4 bases at V and 12 bases at J, with 16 bases in the middle. The CDR3 loop reads CASSSGQPLQPLHF. The CDR3 DNA sequence: TGTGCCAGCAGTTCCGGACAGCCCCTCCAACCCCTCCACTTT.

The chain couples TRBV21-1 to TRBJ2-6; the table's D call, TRBD1, was not checked against the DNA. TRBV21-1 is deemed a pseudogene. The CDR3 runs 18 residues. The CDR3 DNA follows: TGTGCCAGCAGCAAAGCCGGGGGGAGCATCTCTGGGGCCAACGTCCTGACTTTC. It specifies CASSKAGGSISGANVLTF.

The table lists this clonotype with a few counts. The chain recombines TRBV12-3 or TRBV12-4 with TRBJ2-5; maybe TRBD2 (6 bases). Trimming cost V 6 bases and J 2 bases, with 19 bases left between them. This CDR3 has 16 residues. The CDR3 is CASSALAQGRQETQYF. The CDR3 DNA is TGTGCCAGCAGCGCACTAGCCCAGGGAAGACAAGAGACCCAGTACTTC.

The chain couples TRBV20-1 to TRBJ2-1; unclear D gene. CDR3 size: 14 residues. V shed 1 base and J shed 4 bases, with 11 bases lying between them. Germline V CDR1 and CDR2: DFQATT, SNEGSKA (reference sequence). CDR3 bases: TGCAGTGCTAGAGCTAGAATAATTTACAATGAGCAGTTCTTC. This gives the protein CSARARIIYNEQFF.

This chain joins TRBV5-6 and TRBJ2-7; D remains ambiguous. The germline V gene encodes CDR1 SGHDT and CDR2 YYEEEE. Trimming stripped 4 bases from V and 6 bases from J, with 11 bases between. This CDR3 is 12 amino acids long. The chain's CDR3 is CASSAGYREQYF. In nucleotides, the CDR3 is TGTGCCAGCAGCGCTGGGTACCGCGAGCAGTACTTC.

Only a few counts were recorded for this clonotype. This chain links TRBV27 with TRBJ2-7, with D perhaps being TRBD1 or TRBD2 (7 bases each). V lost 4 bases, J lost 0 bases, and 16 bases lay in between. The CDR3 runs 16 residues. Germline loops: CDR1 MNHEY, CDR2 SMNVEV (reference sequence). As DNA, the CDR3 is TGTGCCAGCAGTTCCCGGGGAGGGGGCCGCTCCTACGAGCAGTACTTC. It specifies CASSSRGGGRSYEQYF.

This rearrangement joins TRBV5-1 to TRBJ2-1, with D unresolved. Germline loops: CDR1 SGHRS, CDR2 YFSETQ. V was shortened by 0 bases and J by 5 bases, with 6 bases between the two germline ends. The CDR3 spans 13 residues. Here the CDR3 reads CASSLVFDNEQFF. The CDR3 bases are TGCGCCAGCAGCTTGGTATTCGACAATGAGCAGTTCTTC.

This clonotype was seen only a few times. V usage is TRBV20-1 and J usage is TRBJ1-2, with D uncertain. V was shortened by 3 bases and J by 0 bases, with 8 bases between the two germline ends. This CDR3 is built from 13 residues. Germline-derived CDR1 and CDR2 are DFQATT and SNEGSKA (reference sequence). The CDR3 loop is CSASLKTNYGYTF. DNA of the CDR3: TGCAGTGCTAGTCTGAAGACTAACTATGGCTACACCTTC.

This clonotype came up a few times. The CDR3 DNA reads TGTGCCAGCAGCTTAGGGGCTAGCGGGGGGGGTGAGCAGTTCTTC. Amino acid sequence: CASSLGASGGGEQFF. The J gene is TRBJ2-1, the V gene TRBV7-2; 12 nucleotides match TRBD2. V lost 1 base, J lost 9 bases, and 4 bases stayed unmatched. Germline V lookup: CDR1 SGHTA, CDR2 FQGNSA. This CDR3 is 15 amino acids long.